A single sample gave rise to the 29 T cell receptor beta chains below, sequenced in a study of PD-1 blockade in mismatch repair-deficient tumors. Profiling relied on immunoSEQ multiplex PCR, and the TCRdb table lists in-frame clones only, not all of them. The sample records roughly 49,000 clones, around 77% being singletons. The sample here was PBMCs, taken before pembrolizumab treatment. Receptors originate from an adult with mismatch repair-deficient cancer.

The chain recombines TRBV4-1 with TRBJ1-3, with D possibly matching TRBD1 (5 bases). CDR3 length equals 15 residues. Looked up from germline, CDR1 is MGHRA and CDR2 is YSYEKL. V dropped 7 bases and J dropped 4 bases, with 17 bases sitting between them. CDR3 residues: CASNPGSGNGNTIYF. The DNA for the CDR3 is TGCGCCAGCAACCCCGGTTCAGGGAACGGAAACACCATATATTTT.

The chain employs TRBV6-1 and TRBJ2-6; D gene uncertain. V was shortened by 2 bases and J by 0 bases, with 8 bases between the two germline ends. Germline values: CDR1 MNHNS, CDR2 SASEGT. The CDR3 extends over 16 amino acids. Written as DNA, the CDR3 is TGTGCCAGCAGTGAAAGGCAACTCTCTGGGGCCAACGTCCTGACTTTC. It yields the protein CASSERQLSGANVLTF.

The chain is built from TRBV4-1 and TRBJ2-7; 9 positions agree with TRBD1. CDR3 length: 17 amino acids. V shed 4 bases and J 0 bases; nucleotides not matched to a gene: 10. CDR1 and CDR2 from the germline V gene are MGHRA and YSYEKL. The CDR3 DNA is TGCGCCAGCAGCCGTTTTACCGGGACAGGGCCCTCCTACGAGCAGTACTTC. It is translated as CASSRFTGTGPSYEQYF.

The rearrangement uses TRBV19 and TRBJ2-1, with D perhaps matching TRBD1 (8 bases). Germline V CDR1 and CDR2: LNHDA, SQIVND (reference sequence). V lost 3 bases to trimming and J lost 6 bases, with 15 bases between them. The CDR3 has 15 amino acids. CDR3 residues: CASSISTGEGNEQFF. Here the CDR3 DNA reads TGTGCCAGTAGTATTTCGACAGGGGAGGGCAATGAGCAGTTCTTC.

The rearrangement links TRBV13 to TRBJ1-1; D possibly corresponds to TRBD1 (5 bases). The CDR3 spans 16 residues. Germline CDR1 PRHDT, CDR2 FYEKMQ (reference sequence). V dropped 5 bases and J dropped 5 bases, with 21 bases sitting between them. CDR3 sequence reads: CASSPWIRGGETEAFF. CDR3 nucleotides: TGTGCCAGCAGCCCGTGGATACGGGGCGGGGAAACTGAAGCTTTCTTT.

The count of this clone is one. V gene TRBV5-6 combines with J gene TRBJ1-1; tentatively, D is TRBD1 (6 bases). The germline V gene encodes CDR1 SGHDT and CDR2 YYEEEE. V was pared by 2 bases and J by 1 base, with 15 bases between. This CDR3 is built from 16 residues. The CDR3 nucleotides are TGTGCCAGCAGCTTCGGGGCAGGGGAGAGGAACACTGAAGCTTTCTTT. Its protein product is CASSFGAGERNTEAFF. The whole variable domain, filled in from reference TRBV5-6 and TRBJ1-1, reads DAGVTQSPTHLIKTRGQQVTLRCSPKSGHDTVSWYQQALGQGPQFIFQYYEEEERQRGNFPDRFSGHQFPNYSSELNVNALLLGDSALYLCASSFGAGERNTEAFFGQGTRLTVV.

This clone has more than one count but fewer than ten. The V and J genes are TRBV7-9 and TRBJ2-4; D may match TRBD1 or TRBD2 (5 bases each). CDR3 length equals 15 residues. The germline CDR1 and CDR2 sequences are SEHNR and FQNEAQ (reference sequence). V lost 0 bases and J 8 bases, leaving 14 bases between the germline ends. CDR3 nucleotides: TGTGCCAGCAGCTTAGCGTGGGGGATTGAGGACATTCAGTACTTC. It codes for CASSLAWGIEDIQYF.

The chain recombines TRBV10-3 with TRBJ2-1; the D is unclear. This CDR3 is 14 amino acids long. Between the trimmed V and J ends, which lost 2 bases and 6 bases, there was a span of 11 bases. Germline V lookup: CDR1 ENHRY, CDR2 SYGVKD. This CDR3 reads CAISESWGTNEQFF. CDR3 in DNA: TGTGCCATCAGTGAGAGTTGGGGAACCAATGAGCAGTTCTTC.

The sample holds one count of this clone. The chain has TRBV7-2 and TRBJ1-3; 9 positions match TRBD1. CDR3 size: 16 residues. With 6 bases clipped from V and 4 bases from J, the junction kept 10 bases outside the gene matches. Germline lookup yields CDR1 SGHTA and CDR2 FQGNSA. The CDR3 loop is CASSRRTGASGNTIYF. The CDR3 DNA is TGTGCCAGCAGTCGGAGGACAGGGGCATCCGGAAACACCATATATTTT.

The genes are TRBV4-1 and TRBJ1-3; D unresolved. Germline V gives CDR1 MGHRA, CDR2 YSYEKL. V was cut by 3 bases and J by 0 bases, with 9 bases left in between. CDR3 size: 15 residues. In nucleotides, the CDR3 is TGCGCCAGCAGCCATGACTTAAACTCTGGAAACACCATATATTTT. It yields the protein CASSHDLNSGNTIYF.

The CDR3: CASSFGSDTGELFF. CDR3 DNA: TGTGCCAGCAGCTTCGGGAGCGACACCGGGGAGCTGTTTTTT. This rearrangement joins TRBV11-2 to TRBJ2-2, with D possibly TRBD2 on 6 matching bases. The CDR3 extends over 14 amino acids. V was clipped by 3 bases and J by 3 bases, with 8 bases between them. Germline V gives CDR1 SGHAT, CDR2 FQNNGV. Based on the CDR3 plus reference TRBV11-2 and TRBJ2-2, the full variable domain is EAGVAQSPRYKIIEKRQSVAFWCNPISGHATLYWYQQILGQGPKLLIQFQNNGVVDDSQLPKDRFSAERLKGVDSTLKIQPAKLEDSAVYLCASSFGSDTGELFFGEGSRLTVL.

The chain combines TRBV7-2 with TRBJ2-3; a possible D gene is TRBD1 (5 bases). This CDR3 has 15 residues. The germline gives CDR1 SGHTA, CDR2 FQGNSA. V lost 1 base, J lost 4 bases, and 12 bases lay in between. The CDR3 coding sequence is TGTGCCAGCAGCTTAGATGGCAGGGCCGCAGATACGCAGTATTTT. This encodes CASSLDGRAADTQYF.

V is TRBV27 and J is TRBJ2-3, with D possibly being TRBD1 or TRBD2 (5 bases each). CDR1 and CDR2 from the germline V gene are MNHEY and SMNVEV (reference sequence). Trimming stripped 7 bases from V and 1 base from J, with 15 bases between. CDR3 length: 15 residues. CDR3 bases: TGTGCCAGCACCCCCGGGGCGTGGGGCACAGATACGCAGTATTTT. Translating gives CASTPGAWGTDTQYF.

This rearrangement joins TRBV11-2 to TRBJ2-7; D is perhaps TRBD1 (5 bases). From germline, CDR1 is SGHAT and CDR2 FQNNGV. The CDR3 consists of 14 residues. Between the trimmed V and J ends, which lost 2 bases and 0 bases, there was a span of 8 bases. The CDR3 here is CASSLWGSSYEQYF. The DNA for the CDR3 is TGTGCCAGCAGCTTATGGGGCAGCTCCTACGAGCAGTACTTC.

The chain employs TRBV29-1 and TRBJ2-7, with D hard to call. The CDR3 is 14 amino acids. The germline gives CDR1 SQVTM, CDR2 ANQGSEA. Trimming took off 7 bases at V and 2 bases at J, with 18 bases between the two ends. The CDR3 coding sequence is TGCAGCGCCCAAACCGACTTACCCCCCTACGAGCAGTACTTC. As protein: CSAQTDLPPYEQYF.

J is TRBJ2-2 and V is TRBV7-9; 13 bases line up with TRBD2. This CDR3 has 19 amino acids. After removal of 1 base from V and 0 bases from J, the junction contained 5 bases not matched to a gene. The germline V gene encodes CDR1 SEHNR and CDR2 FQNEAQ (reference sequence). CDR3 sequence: CASSLEGGLAGTNTGELFF. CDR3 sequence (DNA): TGTGCCAGCAGCTTAGAAGGGGGACTAGCGGGAACGAACACCGGGGAGCTGTTTTTT.

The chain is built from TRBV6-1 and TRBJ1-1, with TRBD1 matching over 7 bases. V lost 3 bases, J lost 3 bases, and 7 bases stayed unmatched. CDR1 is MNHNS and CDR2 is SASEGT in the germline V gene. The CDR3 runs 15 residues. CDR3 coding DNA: TGTGCCAGCAGTGACAGGGGGAAGATGTACACTGAAGCTTTCTTT. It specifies CASSDRGKMYTEAFF.

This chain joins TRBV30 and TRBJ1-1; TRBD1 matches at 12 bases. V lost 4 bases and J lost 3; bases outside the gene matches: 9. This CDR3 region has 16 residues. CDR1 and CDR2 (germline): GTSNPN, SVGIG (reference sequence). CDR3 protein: CAWIPPGTGGYTEAFF. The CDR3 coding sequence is TGTGCCTGGATCCCCCCCGGGACAGGGGGCTACACTGAAGCTTTCTTT.

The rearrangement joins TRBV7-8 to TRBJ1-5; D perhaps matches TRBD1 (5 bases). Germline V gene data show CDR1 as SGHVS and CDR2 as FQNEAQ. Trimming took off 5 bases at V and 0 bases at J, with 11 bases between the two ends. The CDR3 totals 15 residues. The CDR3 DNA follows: TGTGCCAGCAGCCCCCGGGGCGGTAGCAATCAGCCCCAGCATTTT. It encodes CASSPRGGSNQPQHF.

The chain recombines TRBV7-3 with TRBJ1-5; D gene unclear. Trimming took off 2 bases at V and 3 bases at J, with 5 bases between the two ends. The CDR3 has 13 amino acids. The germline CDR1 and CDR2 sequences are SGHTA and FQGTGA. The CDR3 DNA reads TGTGCCAGCAGCTTAGGTGTCAATCAGCCCCAGCATTTT. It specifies CASSLGVNQPQHF.

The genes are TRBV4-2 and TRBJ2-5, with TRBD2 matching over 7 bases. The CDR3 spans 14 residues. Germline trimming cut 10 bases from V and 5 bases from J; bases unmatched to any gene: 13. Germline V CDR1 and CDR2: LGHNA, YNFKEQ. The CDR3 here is CATNEGSGMETQYF. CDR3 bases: TGTGCCACCAACGAGGGGAGCGGGATGGAGACCCAGTACTTC.

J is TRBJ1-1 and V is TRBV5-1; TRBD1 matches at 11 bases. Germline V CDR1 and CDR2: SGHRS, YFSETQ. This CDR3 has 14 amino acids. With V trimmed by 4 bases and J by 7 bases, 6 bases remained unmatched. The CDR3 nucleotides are TGCGCCAGCAGCCAGGGACAGGGGGAGAATGAAGCTTTCTTT. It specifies CASSQGQGENEAFF.

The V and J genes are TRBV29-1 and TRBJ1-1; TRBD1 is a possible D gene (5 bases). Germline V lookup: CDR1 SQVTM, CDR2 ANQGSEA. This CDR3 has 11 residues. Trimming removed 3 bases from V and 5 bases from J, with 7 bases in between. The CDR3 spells CSVEGRTEAFF. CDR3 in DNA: TGCAGCGTTGAGGGACGGACTGAAGCTTTCTTT. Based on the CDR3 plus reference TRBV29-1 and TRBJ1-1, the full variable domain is SAVISQKPSRDICQRGTSLTIQCQVDSQVTMMFWYRQQPGQSLTLIATANQGSEATYESGFVIDKFPISRPNLTFSTLTVSNMSPEDSSIYLCSVEGRTEAFFGQGTRLTVV.

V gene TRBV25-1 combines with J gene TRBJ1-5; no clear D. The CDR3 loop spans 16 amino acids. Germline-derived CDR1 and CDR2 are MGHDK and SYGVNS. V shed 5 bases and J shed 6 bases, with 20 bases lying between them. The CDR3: CASSPRGSGKAQPQHF. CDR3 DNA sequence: TGTGCCAGCAGTCCCCGAGGCAGTGGGAAGGCTCAGCCCCAGCATTTT. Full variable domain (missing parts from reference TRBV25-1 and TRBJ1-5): EADIYQTPRYLVIGTGKKITLECSQTMGHDKMYWYQQDPGMELHLIHYSYGVNSTEKGDLSSESTVSRIRTEHFPLTLESARPSHTSQYLCASSPRGSGKAQPQHFGDGTRLSIL.

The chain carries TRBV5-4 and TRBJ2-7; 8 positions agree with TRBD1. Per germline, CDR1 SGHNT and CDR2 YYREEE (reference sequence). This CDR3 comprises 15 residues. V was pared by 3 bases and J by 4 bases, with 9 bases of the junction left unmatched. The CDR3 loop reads CASSYLGTGSYEQYF. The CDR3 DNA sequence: TGTGCCAGCAGCTACCTGGGGACAGGCTCATACGAGCAGTACTTC.

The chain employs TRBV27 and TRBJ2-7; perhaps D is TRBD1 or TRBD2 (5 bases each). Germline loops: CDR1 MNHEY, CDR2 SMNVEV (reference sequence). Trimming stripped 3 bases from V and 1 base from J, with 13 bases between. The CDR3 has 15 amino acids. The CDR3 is CASSFDQGGSYEQYF. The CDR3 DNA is TGTGCCAGCAGTTTTGATCAGGGCGGGTCCTACGAGCAGTACTTC.

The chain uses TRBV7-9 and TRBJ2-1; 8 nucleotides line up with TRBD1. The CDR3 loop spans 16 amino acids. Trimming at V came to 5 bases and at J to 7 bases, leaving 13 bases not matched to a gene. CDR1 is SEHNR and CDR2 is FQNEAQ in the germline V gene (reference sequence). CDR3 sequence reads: CASSTDPTGAGNEQFF. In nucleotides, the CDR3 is TGTGCCAGCAGCACAGATCCGACAGGGGCGGGAAATGAGCAGTTCTTC. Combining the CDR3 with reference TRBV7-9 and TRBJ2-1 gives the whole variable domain DTGVSQNPRHKITKRGQNVTFRCDPISEHNRLYWYRQTLGQGPEFLTYFQNEAQLEKSRLLSDRFSAERPKGSFSTLEIQRTEQGDSAMYLCASSTDPTGAGNEQFFGPGTRLTVL.

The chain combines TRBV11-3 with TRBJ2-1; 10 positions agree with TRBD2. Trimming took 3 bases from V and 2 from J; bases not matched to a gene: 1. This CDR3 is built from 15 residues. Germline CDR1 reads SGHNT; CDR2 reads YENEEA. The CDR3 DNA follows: TGTGCCAGCAGCTTTGGACTAGCGGCCTACAATGAGCAGTTCTTC. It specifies CASSFGLAAYNEQFF.

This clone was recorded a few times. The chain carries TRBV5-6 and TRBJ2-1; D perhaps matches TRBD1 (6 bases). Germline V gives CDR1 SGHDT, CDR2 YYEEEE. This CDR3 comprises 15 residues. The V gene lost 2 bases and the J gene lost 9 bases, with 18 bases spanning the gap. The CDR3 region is CASSFWGSTGSEQFF. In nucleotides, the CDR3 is TGTGCCAGCAGCTTCTGGGGGAGTACAGGGAGTGAGCAGTTCTTC.